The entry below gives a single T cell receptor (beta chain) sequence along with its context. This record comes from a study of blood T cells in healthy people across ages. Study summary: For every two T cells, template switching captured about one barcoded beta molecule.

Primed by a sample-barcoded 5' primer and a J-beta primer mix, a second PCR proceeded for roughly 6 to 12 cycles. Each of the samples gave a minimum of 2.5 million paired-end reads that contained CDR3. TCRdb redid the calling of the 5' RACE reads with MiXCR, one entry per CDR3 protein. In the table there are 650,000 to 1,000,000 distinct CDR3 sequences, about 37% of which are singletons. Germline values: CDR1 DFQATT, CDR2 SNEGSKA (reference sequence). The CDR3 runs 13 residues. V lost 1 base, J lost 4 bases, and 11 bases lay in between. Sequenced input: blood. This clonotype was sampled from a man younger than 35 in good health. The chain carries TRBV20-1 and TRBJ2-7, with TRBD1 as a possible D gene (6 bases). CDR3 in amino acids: CSARVTGLYEQYF. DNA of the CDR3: TGCAGTGCTAGAGTAACAGGGCTTTACGAGCAGTACTTC.